There are a few counts of the clone carrying this T cell receptor beta chain. Sequencing was performed with immunoSEQ multiplex PCR; in TCRdb, only in-frame clones are kept and a portion is missing. Seen here are about 140,000 clones, approximately 81% observed once, and the top ten hold 5.5%. Germline V gene sequence: CDR1 LNHDA, CDR2 SQIVND (reference sequence). V was shortened by 7 bases and J by 5 bases, with 24 bases between the two germline ends. This CDR3 spans 17 amino acids. These data come from a study of blood T cell repertoires in COVID-19. Study background: COVID-19 samples, acute and convalescent, were from the United States, Italy and Spain. PBMCs, B-cell-depleted T cells, or T cells were the source of the cDNA or gDNA that made up the material.

Individuals aged roughly 18 to 100 years were recruited from roughly 22 US areas. This TCR derives from a man aged 40-49 years with acute COVID-19. The chain joins TRBV19 to TRBJ1-5; TRBD1 is a possible D gene (5 bases). Material for sequencing was PBMCs or T cells enriched from blood (not recorded which). DNA of the CDR3: TGTGCCAGTACCATGGACAAGGCGGGGGGTGGCTATCAGCCCCAGCATTTT. This sequence encodes CASTMDKAGGGYQPQHF. The whole variable domain, remainder taken from reference TRBV19 and TRBJ1-5, is DGGITQSPKYLFRKEGQNVTLSCEQNLNHDAMYWYRQDPGQGLRLIYYSQIVNDFQKGDIAEGYSVSREKKESFPLTVTSAQKNPTAFYLCASTMDKAGGGYQPQHFGDGTRLSIL.